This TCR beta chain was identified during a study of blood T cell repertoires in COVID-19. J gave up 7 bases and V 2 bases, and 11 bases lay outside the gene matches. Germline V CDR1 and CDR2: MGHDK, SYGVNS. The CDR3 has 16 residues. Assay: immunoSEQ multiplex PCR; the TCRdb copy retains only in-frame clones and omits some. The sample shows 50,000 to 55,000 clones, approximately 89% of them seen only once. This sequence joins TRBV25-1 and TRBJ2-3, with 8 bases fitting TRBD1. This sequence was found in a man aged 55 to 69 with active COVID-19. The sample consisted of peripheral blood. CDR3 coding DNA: TGTGCCAGCAGTGAAACCCGGGAACAGGGGGGACATACGCAGTATTTT. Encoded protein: CASSETREQGGHTQYF.